The clone carrying this TCR beta chain was found a few times. What it recognizes is unknown. The study sampled nominally healthy donors, though unrecorded immune exposures were likely. Germline CDR1 LGHNA, CDR2 YNFKEQ. Trimming at V came to 1 base and at J to 5 bases, leaving 1 base not matched to a gene. The CDR3 is 13 amino acids. PCR amplification relied on 60 Vbeta primers (plus 13 Jbeta primers). TCRdb's copy holds only in-frame clones and misses some; the assay was immunoSEQ multiplex PCR. Of about 150,000 clones listed, 70% to 80% are singletons. The entry originates in a study of cytomegalovirus exposure and HLA in healthy donors. The study's findings and limits: With DRB1 most and HLA-C fewest, TCR association rates differed between HLA loci in a later analysis. Presence/absence analysis assumed near-uniform sequencing depth across donors.

The sequence was obtained from a man aged 25-40 years in good health and CMV-seronegative. The sample was PBMCs. The chain employs TRBV4-2 and TRBJ2-5; 7 nucleotides align to TRBD2. CDR3 in amino acids: CASSQVGGETQYF. CDR3 in DNA: TGTGCCAGCAGCCAAGTGGGAGGGGAGACCCAGTACTTC.